A single sample gave rise to the 28 T cell receptor beta chains below, sequenced in a study of T cells in localized non-small cell lung cancer (TCRdb year 2020). Receptors were amplified or captured by the immunoSEQ multiplex PCR assay. The table comes from immuneACCESS by way of TCRdb, which keeps in-frame sequences with V and J called. Part of the clones is missing from these tables; in studies checked, under half for an unresolved V gene and the rest for unknown reasons. This sample is represented by about 33,000 clones; around 90% of them were singletons. The ten largest account for around 17% of the sample. The sample here was peripheral blood mononuclear cells, taken before any cancer treatment. The origin of the receptors is a man between 40 and 70 years old with stage III lung adenocarcinoma.

This sequence joins TRBV11-2 and TRBJ2-3; 14 positions agree with TRBD2. The CDR3 length is 18 residues. The germline V gene has CDR1 SGHAT and CDR2 FQNNGV. Losses at the gene ends were 4 bases for V and 0 bases for J; bases not matched to a gene: 6. The CDR3 DNA sequence: TGTGCCAGCAGCTCTCTGGGACTAGCGGGGGCTAGCACAGATACGCAGTATTTT. Its protein is CASSSLGLAGASTDTQYF. The variable domain in full, with the rest retrieved from reference TRBV11-2 and TRBJ2-3, is EAGVAQSPRYKIIEKRQSVAFWCNPISGHATLYWYQQILGQGPKLLIQFQNNGVVDDSQLPKDRFSAERLKGVDSTLKIQPAKLEDSAVYLCASSSLGLAGASTDTQYFGPGTRLTVL.

Only one count was recorded for this clone. The V gene is TRBV7-2, the J gene TRBJ1-1; a weak D match, TRBD1 (5 bases). Per germline, CDR1 SGHTA and CDR2 FQGNSA. The CDR3 extends over 13 amino acids. V lost 10 bases, J lost 0 bases, and 12 bases lay in between. As DNA, the CDR3 is TGTGCCATTGACAGACTCATGAACACTGAAGCTTTCTTT. This sequence encodes CAIDRLMNTEAFF.

The V call is TRBV11-3, the J call TRBJ2-5; perhaps TRBD1 as D (6 bases). V was trimmed by 5 bases and J by 2 bases, leaving 18 bases between them. This CDR3 region has 16 residues. Germline loops: CDR1 SGHNT, CDR2 YENEEA. The chain's CDR3 is CASSRGLGRGQETQYF. DNA of the CDR3: TGTGCCAGCAGCCGCGGGTTGGGCAGGGGTCAAGAGACCCAGTACTTC.

This chain connects TRBV20-1 to TRBJ2-7; D gene ambiguous. In germline, CDR1 is DFQATT, CDR2 SNEGSKA (reference sequence). The CDR3 contains 11 residues. Trimming took off 3 bases at V and 6 bases at J, with 9 bases between the two ends. This chain's CDR3 is CSASFLIEQYF. In nucleotides, the CDR3 is TGCAGTGCTAGTTTTCTTATCGAGCAGTACTTC.

The count of this clone is one. CDR3 loop: CASSALSGGWGNAQYF. DNA of the CDR3: TGTGCCAGCAGTGCACTGTCGGGGGGCTGGGGTAATGCGCAGTATTTT. The chain links TRBV27 to TRBJ2-3; a possible D gene is TRBD2 (7 bases). CDR3 length equals 16 residues. Per germline, CDR1 MNHEY and CDR2 SMNVEV (reference sequence). Trimming pared 5 bases from V and 10 bases from J, leaving 25 bases between.

The chain has TRBV28 and TRBJ1-2; possibly TRBD1 for D (6 bases). The V gene's germline CDR1 is MDHEN and CDR2 SYDVKM. The CDR3 is made up of 16 amino acids. V lost 2 bases to trimming and J lost 4 bases, with 17 bases between them. The CDR3 DNA follows: TGTGCCAGCAGTTTACCTCTCGGGGGGCTTGGCTATGGCTACACCTTC. Protein: CASSLPLGGLGYGYTF.

The chain has TRBV5-8 and TRBJ1-4; TRBD1 is a possible D gene (5 bases). The CDR3 consists of 16 residues. CDR1 SGHTS and CDR2 YDEGEE come from the germline V gene. Deletions cut 6 bases from V and 8 bases from J, with 23 bases between. The CDR3 DNA is TGTGCCAGCACCCCCGGCGGATGGCAGGGAAACGAAAAACTGTTTTTT. This gives the protein CASTPGGWQGNEKLFF. The variable domain in full, with the rest retrieved from reference TRBV5-8 and TRBJ1-4, is EAGVTQSPTHLIKTRGQQATLRCSPISGHTSVYWYQQALGLGLQFLLWYDEGEERNRGNFPPRFSGRQFPNYSSELNVNALELEDSALYLCASTPGGWQGNEKLFFGSGTQLSVL.

This chain uses TRBV19 with TRBJ1-5; unclear D gene. CDR1 and CDR2 (germline): LNHDA, SQIVND (reference sequence). There are 18 residues in the CDR3. V was cut by 4 bases and J by 0 bases, with 19 bases left in between. The CDR3 sequence is CASSTLWAIVYSNQPQHF. DNA of the CDR3: TGTGCCAGTAGTACTTTATGGGCCATCGTTTATAGCAATCAGCCCCAGCATTTT.

The chain has TRBV2 and TRBJ1-4, with D unresolved. This CDR3 region has 13 residues. CDR1 and CDR2 from the germline V gene are SNHLY and FYNNEI. Trimming cost V 7 bases and J 5 bases, with 11 bases left between them. The CDR3 DNA reads TGTGCCAGCACTGGACGAGGGAATGAAAAACTGTTTTTT. Translated: CASTGRGNEKLFF. Full variable domain (rest looked up from reference TRBV2 and TRBJ1-4): EPEVTQTPSHQVTQMGQEVILRCVPISNHLYFYWYRQILGQKVEFLVSFYNNEISEKSEIFDDQFSVERPDGSNFTLKIRSTKLEDSAMYFCASTGRGNEKLFFGSGTQLSVL.

The CDR3 here is CALESFGWGGNTIYF. The CDR3 coding sequence is TGTGCCTTGGAGTCGTTTGGGTGGGGTGGAAACACCATATATTTT. The chain joins TRBV7-9 to TRBJ1-3; D gene uncertain. CDR3 length: 15 residues. Trimming took 11 bases from V and 3 from J, leaving 20 bases between them. CDR1 is SEHNR, CDR2 FQNEAQ, per germline (reference sequence).

V usage is TRBV28 and J usage is TRBJ1-3; a possible D gene is TRBD1 (5 bases). V lost 2 bases and J 10 bases, leaving 12 bases between the germline ends. The CDR3 runs to 13 residues. Germline lookup yields CDR1 MDHEN and CDR2 SYDVKM. The CDR3 spells CASSLTGGGTIYF. DNA of the CDR3: TGTGCCAGCAGTTTAACGGGCGGGGGAACCATATATTTT.

This clone was seen once. The chain carries TRBV18 and TRBJ1-1, with a weak D call TRBD1 (6 bases). Trimming took 5 bases from V and 5 from J, leaving 12 bases between them. The length of the CDR3 is 13 residues. Germline V lookup: CDR1 KGHSH, CDR2 LQKENI. CDR3 sequence reads: CASSIQGETEAFF. DNA for the CDR3: TGTGCCAGCTCAATACAGGGTGAAACTGAAGCTTTCTTT. Combining the CDR3 with reference TRBV18 and TRBJ1-1 gives the whole variable domain NAGVMQNPRHLVRRRGQEARLRCSPMKGHSHVYWYRQLPEEGLKFMVYLQKENIIDESGMPKERFSAEFPKEGPSILRIQQVVRGDSAAYFCASSIQGETEAFFGQGTRLTVV.

The sample holds a few counts of this clone. The V gene is TRBV10-2, the J gene TRBJ2-7; D may match TRBD1 or TRBD2 (5 bases each). Germline V gene lookup returns CDR1 WSHSY and CDR2 SAAADI. This CDR3 is 13 amino acids long. Between the trimmed V and J ends, which lost 9 bases and 0 bases, there was a span of 12 bases. The CDR3 DNA follows: TGCGCCAGTTGGGACCTCAGCTCCTACGAGCAGTACTTC. Translating it yields CASWDLSSYEQYF.

This rearrangement joins TRBV5-4 to TRBJ2-5; 8 bases are a match to TRBD2. Germline V gene data show CDR1 as SGHNT and CDR2 as YYREEE (reference sequence). This CDR3 has 16 amino acids. With 0 bases clipped from V and 1 base from J, the junction kept 5 bases outside the gene matches. DNA for the CDR3: TGTGCCAGCAGCTTGGTGGCGGGGGGACTCCAAGAGACCCAGTACTTC. This sequence encodes CASSLVAGGLQETQYF. The complete variable domain, with remaining parts taken from reference TRBV5-4 and TRBJ2-5, reads ETGVTQSPTHLIKTRGQQVTLRCSSQSGHNTVSWYQQALGQGPQFIFQYYREEENGRGNFPPRFSGLQFPNYSSELNVNALELDDSALYLCASSLVAGGLQETQYFGPGTRLLVL.

As DNA, the CDR3 is TGTGCCAGCAGCTCTAGACCGGGACAGGGATACAATGAGCAGTTCTTC. Amino acids: CASSSRPGQGYNEQFF. The chain joins TRBV7-8 to TRBJ2-1; 9 bases align to TRBD1. The CDR3 contains 16 residues. The V and J ends lost 4 bases and 4 bases, in that order; junction bases with no gene match: 8. Germline CDR1 is SGHVS and CDR2 is FQNEAQ.

The rearrangement uses TRBV7-3 and TRBJ2-7; D is ambiguous. Germline V gives CDR1 SGHTA, CDR2 FQGTGA. The CDR3 runs 14 residues. V was clipped by 2 bases and J by 0 bases, with 8 bases between them. The DNA of the CDR3 is TGTGCCAGCAGCTTAGCGTCCGACTCCTACGAGCAGTACTTC. Its translation: CASSLASDSYEQYF.

This rearrangement joins TRBV27 to TRBJ2-7; 8 bases map to TRBD1. The CDR3 loop spans 15 amino acids. J gave up 3 bases and V 5 bases, and 9 bases lay outside the gene matches. Germline V gene lookup returns CDR1 MNHEY and CDR2 SMNVEV (reference sequence). Written as DNA, the CDR3 is TGTGCCAGCAGTACGACAGGGGCTGGGGGCTACGAGCAGTACTTC. It yields the protein CASSTTGAGGYEQYF.

The rearrangement uses TRBV11-2 and TRBJ2-1; TRBD2 is a possible D gene (5 bases). The V and J ends lost 4 bases and 4 bases respectively, with 14 bases between them. The CDR3 has 15 amino acids. Germline V lookup: CDR1 SGHAT, CDR2 FQNNGV. The CDR3 region has the DNA TGTGCCAGCAGCTACGAAAGCGCGGGTTACAATGAGCAGTTCTTC. Translated: CASSYESAGYNEQFF.

The CDR3 DNA follows: TGTGCCAGCAGCTTACCTGGGGCCAACGTCCTGACTTTC. Protein sequence: CASSLPGANVLTF. The rearrangement uses TRBV7-2 and TRBJ2-6, with D hard to call. CDR3 length: 13 amino acids. V was trimmed by 2 bases and J by 2 bases, leaving 1 base between them. CDR1 and CDR2 (germline): SGHTA, FQGNSA.

This chain joins TRBV9 and TRBJ2-3, with D possibly called TRBD1 or TRBD2 (7 bases each). Germline-derived CDR1 and CDR2 are SGDLS and YYNGEE. The CDR3 loop spans 16 amino acids. V dropped 4 bases and J dropped 4 bases, with 19 bases sitting between them. CDR3: CASSQGGGRWADTQYF. Here the CDR3 DNA reads TGTGCCAGCAGCCAGGGAGGGGGCAGATGGGCAGATACGCAGTATTTT.

V gene TRBV11-3 combines with J gene TRBJ2-5, with TRBD2 matching over 8 bases. The length of the CDR3 is 13 residues. The germline V gene has CDR1 SGHNT and CDR2 YENEEA. Unmatched junction bases numbered 12, after V lost 5 bases and J lost 13 bases. CDR3 coding DNA: TGTGCCAGCAGCCCTGGACTAGCCGGTCAGGGGTACTTC. Translation gives CASSPGLAGQGYF.

The rearrangement uses TRBV4-1 and TRBJ1-2; 7 nucleotides align to TRBD1. V shed 1 base and J 8 bases; nucleotides not matched to a gene: 13. In germline, CDR1 is MGHRA, CDR2 YSYEKL. CDR3 length: 16 residues. The CDR3 nucleotides read TGCGCCAGCAGCCAAGCCTCACTGACAGGGACGGGCGGCTACACCTTC. This encodes CASSQASLTGTGGYTF.

The J gene is TRBJ1-5, the V gene TRBV15; 9 bases match TRBD1. CDR3 length: 16 residues. Per the germline V gene, CDR1 is LNHNV and CDR2 is YYDKDF (reference sequence). V was pared by 5 bases and J by 0 bases, with 5 bases of the junction left unmatched. CDR3 amino acids: CATSPLDRGSNQPQHF. The CDR3, as DNA: TGTGCCACCAGCCCCCTGGACAGGGGTAGCAATCAGCCCCAGCATTTT.

This chain connects TRBV19 to TRBJ2-2; D is unclear. The germline V gene has CDR1 LNHDA and CDR2 SQIVND (reference sequence). Trimming left V 4 bases short and J 5 bases short, with 8 bases between. The CDR3 is 13 amino acids. CDR3 region: CASSSSRTGELFF. The CDR3 coding sequence is TGTGCCAGTAGTAGCAGCAGGACCGGGGAGCTGTTTTTT.

This sequence joins TRBV19 and TRBJ1-2; D is undetermined. V lost 7 bases and J lost 1, with 10 bases in between. The CDR3 loop spans 13 amino acids. Germline lookup yields CDR1 LNHDA and CDR2 SQIVND (reference sequence). CDR3 loop: CASTNRDNYGYTF. The CDR3 DNA is TGTGCCAGTACCAATAGGGATAACTATGGCTACACCTTC. Combining the CDR3 with reference TRBV19 and TRBJ1-2 gives the whole variable domain DGGITQSPKYLFRKEGQNVTLSCEQNLNHDAMYWYRQDPGQGLRLIYYSQIVNDFQKGDIAEGYSVSREKKESFPLTVTSAQKNPTAFYLCASTNRDNYGYTFGSGTRLTVV.

J is TRBJ2-3 and V is TRBV28; TRBD2 might be the D (5 bases). The germline V and J ends were trimmed by 6 bases and 11 bases, with 15 bases remaining between them. Germline CDR1 reads MDHEN; CDR2 reads SYDVKM. The CDR3 consists of 12 residues. CDR3 region: CASRAGAKLQYF. CDR3 DNA: TGTGCCAGCAGGGCGGGCGCGAAATTGCAGTATTTT.

The chain combines TRBV2 with TRBJ2-3; 10 bases align to TRBD2. The CDR3 contains 16 residues. V lost 6 bases to trimming and J lost 8 bases; unmatched junction nucleotides: 14. Germline V lookup: CDR1 SNHLY, CDR2 FYNNEI. The CDR3 nucleotides read TGTGCCAGCAGGGCCTCCAGCGGGGGGGTGATAGGTACGCAGTATTTT. It encodes CASRASSGGVIGTQYF.

Remarks on this clone: Its ends do not fully match the called genes, so a read error is possible. The rearrangement links TRBV5-1 to TRBJ1-6, with 9 bases matching TRBD1. This CDR3 is 13 amino acids long. Per germline, CDR1 SGHRS and CDR2 YFSETQ. DNA of the CDR3: TGCGCCAGCAACAGGGGGCTTAATTCACCCCTCCGCTTT. Protein: CASNRGLNSPLRF.